These T cell receptor beta chains were read from a single sample in a study of blood T cell repertoires in COVID-19. Method: immunoSEQ multiplex PCR; TCRdb's copy keeps in-frame clones and lacks some. Altogether roughly 360,000 clones are present, about 80% being singletons, with the ten largest covering 0.85% to 1.3%. The sequenced sample was peripheral blood. These TCRs come from a human donor with acute or convalescent COVID-19. The donor label of this sample is uncertain. CDR3s include the opening cysteine and the closing phenylalanine or tryptophan. The D gene is left open where the match is weak. Clone size is given for some rows only: seen once, a few or many times, or a class if the clone is expanded.

j_call d_call clone_size v_call cdr3_aa cdr3_nt
TRBJ2-3 . . TRBV6-2/TRBV6-3 CASSLFGSTDTQYF TGTGCCAGCAGCCTCTTCGGGAGCACAGATACGCAGTATTTT
TRBJ1-2 . . TRBV5-1 CASSSRVTGNYGYTF TGCGCCAGCAGCTCCAGAGTTACAGGGAACTATGGCTACACCTTC
TRBJ1-2 TRBD1 . TRBV5-1 CASSLAGGTGIYGYTF TGCGCCAGCAGCTTGGCCGGTGGGACAGGGATCTATGGCTACACCTTC
TRBJ2-5 . . TRBV5-1 CASSLEQGWEETQYF TGCGCCAGCAGCTTGGAACAGGGTTGGGAGGAGACCCAGTACTTC
TRBJ2-1 TRBD2 . TRBV12-5 CASGTGLAGDSNEQFF TGTGCTAGTGGGACTGGCCTAGCGGGAGATTCCAATGAGCAGTTCTTC
TRBJ1-5 . . TRBV30 CAWSVAGGYSNQPQHF TGTGCCTGGAGTGTAGCGGGGGGTTATAGCAATCAGCCCCAGCATTTT
TRBJ1-1 . . TRBV19 CASSKGQGSGTEAFF TGTGCCAGTAGTAAGGGGCAGGGGAGTGGCACTGAAGCTTTCTTT
TRBJ1-2 TRBD1 few TRBV6-5 CASSQGAAGYTF TGTGCCAGCAGTCAGGGGGCAGCGGGCTACACCTTC
TRBJ1-4 TRBD1 . TRBV27 CASSLTGAFNEKLFF TGTGCCAGCAGTTTAACAGGGGCGTTTAATGAAAAACTGTTTTTT
TRBJ2-7 . . TRBV5-5 CASSFRQGGGYEQYF TGTGCCAGCAGCTTTCGGCAGGGGGGAGGCTACGAGCAGTACTTC
TRBJ1-1 . . TRBV3-1/TRBV3-2 CASSPLWATEAFF TGTGCCAGCAGCCCCCTCTGGGCCACTGAAGCTTTCTTT
TRBJ2-7 . . TRBV11-2 CASSTLRPYEQYF TGTGCCAGCAGTACTTTGCGGCCCTACGAGCAGTACTTC
TRBJ1-6 TRBD1 . TRBV7-2 CASSPWTGLSSYNSPLHF TGTGCCAGCAGCCCCTGGACAGGGTTGAGCTCCTATAATTCACCCCTCCACTTT
TRBJ2-2 . . TRBV4-2 CASSQEYGLRGRRVGTGELFF TGTGCCAGCAGCCAAGAATACGGGCTTCGGGGTCGAAGGGTTGGCACCGGGGAGCTGTTTTTT
TRBJ2-1 TRBD2 . TRBV18 CASSPWKSGRGSYNEQFF TGTGCCAGCTCACCATGGAAAAGCGGGAGGGGCTCCTACAATGAGCAGTTCTTC
TRBJ1-5 TRBD1 . TRBV18 CASSPSRGQNQPQHF TGTGCCAGCTCACCAAGCAGGGGACAGAATCAGCCCCAGCATTTT
TRBJ1-2 TRBD1 . TRBV3-1/TRBV3-2 CASSQGPGGVGGYTF TGTGCCAGCAGCCAAGGGCCAGGGGGCGTGGGTGGCTACACCTTC
TRBJ1-2 TRBD1 . TRBV5-4 CASSLPNRGNYGYTF TGTGCCAGCTCCCTCCCGAACAGGGGTAACTATGGCTACACCTTC
TRBJ1-2 TRBD1 . TRBV28 CASRDFQGARGYTF TGTGCCAGCAGGGACTTTCAGGGGGCGCGCGGCTACACCTTC
TRBJ2-2 . . TRBV18 CASSTKQGGGELFF TGTGCCAGCTCGACGAAACAGGGTGGCGGGGAGCTGTTTTTT
TRBJ1-2 . few TRBV5-1 CASSLTASSGYTF TGCGCCAGCAGCCTCACAGCATCGAGCGGCTACACCTTC
TRBJ2-1 . . TRBV6-5 CASSPRTPPEQFF TGTGCCAGCAGTCCCCGGACTCCGCCAGAGCAGTTCTTC
TRBJ1-1 . . TRBV6-5 CASSSREKINTEAFF TGTGCCAGCAGTAGCCGGGAAAAGATCAACACTGAAGCTTTCTTT
TRBJ2-7 TRBD2 once TRBV27 CASGPGRTYEQYF TGTGCCAGCGGACCCGGGAGGACCTACGAGCAGTACTTC
TRBJ1-1 TRBD1 . TRBV6-4 CASKEEGARTEAFF TGTGCCAGCAAGGAAGAGGGGGCGCGCACTGAAGCTTTCTTT
TRBJ2-3 . . TRBV27 CASSTGVPVSRDTQYF TGTGCCAGCAGTACGGGGGTGCCTGTGTCCAGAGATACGCAGTATTTT
TRBJ1-1 . . TRBV20-1 CSARLRFEAFF TGCAGTGCCCGTCTCAGGTTTGAAGCTTTCTTT
TRBJ1-5 TRBD1 once TRBV6-1 CASSDQPTGGNQPQHF TGTGCCAGCAGTGACCAACCGACAGGGGGCAATCAGCCCCAGCATTTT